This T cell receptor beta chain was sequenced in a study of T-cell reconstitution after alpha-beta-depleted transplantation in children. Points from the study as a whole: The origin of high day-60 TCRbeta diversity in some patients lay in surviving recipient T cells and thymic progenitors. A year had passed since transplant, and T-cell counts and diversity by then came mostly from newly produced T cells. Approximately two months post-transplant, alpha-beta T cells reportedly originated from several hundred expanded graft clones.

Using unique molecular identifiers, the investigators prepared the TCRbeta library. TCRdb recomputed calls from the PCR reads with MiXCR, one row per CDR3 protein. The data hold a few hundred thousand distinct CDR3 sequences, with approximately 6.9% observed a single time. Trimming left V 7 bases short and J 6 bases short, with 12 bases between. From germline, CDR1 is SGHNT and CDR2 YENEEA. The CDR3 loop spans 13 amino acids. This clonotype appeared many times. What it recognizes is unknown. V is TRBV11-3 and J is TRBJ2-2, with D tentatively TRBD1 (5 bases). This sequence was found in a boy aged 2 to 10 with acute lymphoblastic leukemia, due to receive a stem cell transplant. Source: PBMCs, taken before TCRalphabeta/CD19-depleted stem cell transplant. The CDR3 region is CASTNRSPGELFF. The CDR3 DNA is TGTGCCAGCACTAACAGGTCCCCCGGGGAGCTGTTTTTT.